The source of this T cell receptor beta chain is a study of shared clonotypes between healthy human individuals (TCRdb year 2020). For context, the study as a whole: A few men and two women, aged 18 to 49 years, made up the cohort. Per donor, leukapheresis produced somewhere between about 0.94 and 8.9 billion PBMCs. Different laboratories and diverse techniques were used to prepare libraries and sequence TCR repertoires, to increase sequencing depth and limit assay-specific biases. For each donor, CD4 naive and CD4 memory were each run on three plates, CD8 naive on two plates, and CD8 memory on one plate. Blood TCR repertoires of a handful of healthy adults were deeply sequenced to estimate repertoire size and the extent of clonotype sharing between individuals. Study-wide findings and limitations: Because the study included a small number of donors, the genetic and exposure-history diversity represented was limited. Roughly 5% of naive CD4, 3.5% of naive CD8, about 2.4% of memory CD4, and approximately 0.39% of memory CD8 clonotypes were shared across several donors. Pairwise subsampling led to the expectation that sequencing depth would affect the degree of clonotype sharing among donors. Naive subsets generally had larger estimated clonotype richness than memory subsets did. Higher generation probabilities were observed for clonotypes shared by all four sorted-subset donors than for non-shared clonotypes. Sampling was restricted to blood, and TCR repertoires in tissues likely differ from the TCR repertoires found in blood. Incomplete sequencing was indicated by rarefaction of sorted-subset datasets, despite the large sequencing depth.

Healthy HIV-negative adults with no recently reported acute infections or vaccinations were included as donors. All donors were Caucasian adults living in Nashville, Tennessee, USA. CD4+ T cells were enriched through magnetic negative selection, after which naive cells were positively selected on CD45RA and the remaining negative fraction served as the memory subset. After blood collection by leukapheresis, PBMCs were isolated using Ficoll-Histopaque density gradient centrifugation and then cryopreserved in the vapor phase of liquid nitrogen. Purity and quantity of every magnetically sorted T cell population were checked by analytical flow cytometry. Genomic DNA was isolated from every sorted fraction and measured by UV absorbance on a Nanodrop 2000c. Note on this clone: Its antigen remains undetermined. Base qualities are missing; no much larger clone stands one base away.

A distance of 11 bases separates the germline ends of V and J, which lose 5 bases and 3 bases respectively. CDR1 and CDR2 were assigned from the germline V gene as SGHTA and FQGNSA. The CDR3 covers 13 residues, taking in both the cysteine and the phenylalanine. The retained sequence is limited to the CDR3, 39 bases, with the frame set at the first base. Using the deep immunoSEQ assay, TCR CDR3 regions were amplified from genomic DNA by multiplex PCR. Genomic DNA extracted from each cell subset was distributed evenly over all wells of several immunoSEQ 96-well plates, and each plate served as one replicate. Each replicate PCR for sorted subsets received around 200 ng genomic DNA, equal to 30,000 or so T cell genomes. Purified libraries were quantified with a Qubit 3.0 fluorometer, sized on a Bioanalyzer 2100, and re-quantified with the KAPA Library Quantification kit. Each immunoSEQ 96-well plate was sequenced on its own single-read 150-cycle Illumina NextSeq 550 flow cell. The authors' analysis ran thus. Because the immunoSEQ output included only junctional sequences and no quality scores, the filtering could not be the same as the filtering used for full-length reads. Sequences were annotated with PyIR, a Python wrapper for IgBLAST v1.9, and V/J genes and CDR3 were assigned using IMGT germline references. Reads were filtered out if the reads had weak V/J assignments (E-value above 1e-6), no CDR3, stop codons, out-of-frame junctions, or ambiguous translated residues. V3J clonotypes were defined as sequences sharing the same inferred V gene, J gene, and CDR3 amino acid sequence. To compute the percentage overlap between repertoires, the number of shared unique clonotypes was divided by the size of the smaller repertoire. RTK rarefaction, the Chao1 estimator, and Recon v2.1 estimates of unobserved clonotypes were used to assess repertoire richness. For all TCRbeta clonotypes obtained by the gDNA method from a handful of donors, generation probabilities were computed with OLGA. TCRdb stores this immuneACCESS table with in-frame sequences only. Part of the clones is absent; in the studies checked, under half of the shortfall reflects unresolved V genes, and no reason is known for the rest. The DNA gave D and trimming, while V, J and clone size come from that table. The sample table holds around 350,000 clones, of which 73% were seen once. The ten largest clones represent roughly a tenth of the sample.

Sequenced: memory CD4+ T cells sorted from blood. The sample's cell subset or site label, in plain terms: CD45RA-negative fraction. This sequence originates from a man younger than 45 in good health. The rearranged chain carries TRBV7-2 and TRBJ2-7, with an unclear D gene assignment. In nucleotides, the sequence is TGTGCCAGCAGCGCCGGTCGCCTCTACGAGCAGTACTTC. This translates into CASSAGRLYEQYF.